This TCR beta chain was sequenced for a study of T cell repertoires in cytomegalovirus infection (dated by TCRdb to the late 2010s). For context, the study as a whole: Peptide stimulations targeted recently identified HLA-C-restricted CMV epitopes, whose presentation resists viral immunomodulation, together with well-studied HLA-B-restricted epitopes. Because public TCR beta signatures pointed to carriage of CMV infection together with the matching HLA type, the HLA type of each donor mattered for the analysis. What the study reported, not specific to this receptor: The ex vivo response was dominated by HLA-C-restricted CMV-specific TCR beta clonotypes, and the single most frequent clonotype in two of eight donors was supplied by these HLA-C-restricted clonotypes. In both this cohort and an independent cohort of some 350 donors, the cumulative frequency of public TCR beta family members distinguished carriers of CMV infection plus the relevant HLA type.

The treatment or condition label here, explained by the study, means: in vitro stimulation with specific CMV peptide epitopes to enrich CMV-specific T cells. Its CDR3 holds 14 amino acids, cysteine through phenylalanine. Only the CDR3 portion is preserved as DNA: 42 bases, with reading frame beginning at the first base. Trimming takes 5 bases off V and 5 bases off J; junction bases not matched to a gene: 5. On this clonotype: Its antigen specificity is not known. The record has no base qualities; no much larger clone is one base away.

The run used an Illumina HiSeq 1500. The raw public reads went through TCRdb reprocessing: fastp at Q25, MiXCR clone calling, in-frame beta chains kept. Every CDR3 protein is listed once, alongside the most common genes and DNA of its rows. The sample table contains more than 250,000 distinct CDR3 sequences; only one count was recorded for roughly 25% of them. The ten largest clonotypes hold about an eighth of the sample. Sequenced material: cultured PBMCs, taken from culture after CMV antigen stimulation. The sequence was collected from a human donor in good health (CMV status not recorded). Some clones in this sample may be carry-over from other donors' samples. The receptor chain draws on TRBV12-3 or TRBV12-4 and TRBJ1-1; 10 central bases correspond to TRBD1. The sequenced DNA: TGTGCCAGCAGTGGACAGGGGGAAGGGACTGAAGCTTTCTTT. It translates to CASSGQGEGTEAFF.